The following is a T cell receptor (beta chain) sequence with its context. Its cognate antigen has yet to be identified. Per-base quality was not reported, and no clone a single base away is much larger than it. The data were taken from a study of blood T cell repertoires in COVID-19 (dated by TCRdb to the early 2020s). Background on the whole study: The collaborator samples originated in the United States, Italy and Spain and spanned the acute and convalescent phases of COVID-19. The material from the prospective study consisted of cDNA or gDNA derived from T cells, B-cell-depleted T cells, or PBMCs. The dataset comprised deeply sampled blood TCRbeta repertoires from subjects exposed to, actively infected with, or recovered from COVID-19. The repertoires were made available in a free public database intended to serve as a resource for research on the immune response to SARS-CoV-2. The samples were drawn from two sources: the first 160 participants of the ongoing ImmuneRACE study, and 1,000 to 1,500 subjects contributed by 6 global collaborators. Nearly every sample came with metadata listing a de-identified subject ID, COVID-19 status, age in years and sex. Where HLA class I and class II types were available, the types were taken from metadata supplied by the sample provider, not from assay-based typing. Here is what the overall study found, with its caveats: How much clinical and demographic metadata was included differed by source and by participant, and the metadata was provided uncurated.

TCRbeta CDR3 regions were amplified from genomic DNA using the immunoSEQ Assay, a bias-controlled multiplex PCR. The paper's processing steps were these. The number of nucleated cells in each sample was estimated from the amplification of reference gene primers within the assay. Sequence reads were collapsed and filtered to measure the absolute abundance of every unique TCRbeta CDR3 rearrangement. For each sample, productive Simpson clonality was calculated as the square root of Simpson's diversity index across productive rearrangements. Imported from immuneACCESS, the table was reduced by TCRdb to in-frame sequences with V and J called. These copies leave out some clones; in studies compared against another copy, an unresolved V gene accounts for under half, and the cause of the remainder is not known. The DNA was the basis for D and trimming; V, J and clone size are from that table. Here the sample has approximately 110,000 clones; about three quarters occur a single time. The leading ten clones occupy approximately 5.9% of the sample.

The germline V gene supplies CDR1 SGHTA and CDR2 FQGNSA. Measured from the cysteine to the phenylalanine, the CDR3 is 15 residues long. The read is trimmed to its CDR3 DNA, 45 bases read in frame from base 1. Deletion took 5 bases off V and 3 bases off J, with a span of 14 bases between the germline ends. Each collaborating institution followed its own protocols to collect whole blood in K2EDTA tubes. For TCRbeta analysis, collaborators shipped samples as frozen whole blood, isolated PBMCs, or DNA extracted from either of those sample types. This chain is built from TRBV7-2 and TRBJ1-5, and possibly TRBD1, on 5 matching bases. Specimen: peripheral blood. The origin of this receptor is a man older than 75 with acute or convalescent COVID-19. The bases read TGTGCCAGCAGCCTTCGGGGGGGGGACAATCAGCCCCAGCATTTT. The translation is CASSLRGGDNQPQHF.